One sample yielded the 3 T cell receptor beta chains listed below, sequenced in a study of shared clonotypes between healthy human individuals. Naive CD8 cells, CD45RO-negative and positively selected for CCR7, excluded terminally differentiated effector memory CD45RA+ cells. Profiling relied on immunoSEQ multiplex PCR, and the TCRdb table lists in-frame clones only, not all of them. The sample shows about 580,000 clones, nearly 98% of them seen only once. The sequencing sample was made of naive CD8+ T cells sorted from blood. Receptors originate from a man aged 25-40 years in good health.

The chain joins TRBV27 to TRBJ2-1, with D perhaps matching TRBD2 (6 bases). This CDR3 spans 13 amino acids. From germline, CDR1 is MNHEY and CDR2 SMNVEV (reference sequence). The V end was cut by 5 bases, the J end by 8 bases, with 13 bases between. In DNA form, the CDR3 reads TGTGCCAGCAGTAGCGGGTCTGAGGATGAGCAGTTCTTC. Its protein product is CASSSGSEDEQFF.

Only one count was recorded for this clone. The V gene is TRBV30, the J gene TRBJ2-1; a weak D match, TRBD2 (6 bases). CDR3 length: 14 residues. V dropped 2 bases and J dropped 7 bases, with 15 bases sitting between them. Germline lookup yields CDR1 GTSNPN and CDR2 SVGIG (reference sequence). CDR3 region: CAWSKTRAGNEQFF. The CDR3 DNA sequence: TGTGCCTGGAGTAAGACACGCGCGGGGAATGAGCAGTTCTTC. The full variable domain, rest sourced from reference TRBV30 and TRBJ2-1, is SQTIHQWPATLVQPVGSPLSLECTVEGTSNPNLYWYRQAAGRGLQLLFYSVGIGQISSEVPQNLSASRPQDRQFILSSKKLLLSDSGFYLCAWSKTRAGNEQFFGPGTRLTVL.

This clone was seen a single time. The CDR3 region has the DNA TGTGCCAGCCTGCTGGGGGGGGTCATGAACACTGAAGCTTTCTTT. Translated: CASLLGGVMNTEAFF. This chain joins TRBV2 and TRBJ1-1; weak D call: TRBD1 (5 bases). The germline V gene has CDR1 SNHLY and CDR2 FYNNEI. With 8 bases removed from V and 0 bases from J, the gap between germline ends came to 16 bases. The CDR3 consists of 15 residues.